This is a list of T cell receptor beta chains from one sample in a study of blood T cell repertoires in COVID-19. This table comes from immunoSEQ multiplex PCR, and its TCRdb copy is limited to in-frame clones, with some not included. The table records roughly 300,000 clones, around nine tenths of them present only once. The sample comprised peripheral blood. These receptors were collected from a woman in her twenties or thirties with COVID-19, enrolled during active disease. Each CDR3 is given with its conserved first and last residue. D genes are given only for firm matches. Expanded clones get a size class; other rows say once, few or many, or leave the size out.

D gene	V gene	clone size	J gene	CDR3 protein	CDR3 DNA
-	TRBV5-1	-	TRBJ2-2	CASHWGDGHPRTGELFF	TGCGCCAGCCATTGGGGGGACGGACACCCGCGGACCGGGGAGCTGTTTTTT
-	TRBV11-2	-	TRBJ1-4	CASSLFAGIGEKLFF	TGTGCCAGCAGCTTATTCGCGGGAATTGGAGAAAAACTGTTTTTT
TRBD1	TRBV5-5	-	TRBJ1-5	CASSPVPGQGIGDQPQHF	TGTGCCAGCAGCCCGGTCCCGGGACAGGGAATAGGGGACCAGCCCCAGCATTTT
TRBD2	TRBV11-2	-	TRBJ2-2	CASRPQTTSARRGELFF	TGTGCCAGCAGACCCCAGACTACTAGCGCTCGGCGAGGGGAGCTGTTTTTT
TRBD2	TRBV3-1/TRBV3-2	-	TRBJ2-1	CASSPFLAGGQNEQFF	TGTGCCAGCAGCCCGTTTCTAGCGGGGGGGCAAAATGAGCAGTTCTTC
TRBD1	TRBV7-2	-	TRBJ1-4	CASSLGGGHEKLFF	TGTGCCAGCAGCTTAGGAGGGGGCCATGAAAAACTGTTTTTT
-	TRBV19	once	TRBJ1-2	CASRWESYGYTF	TGTGCCAGTAGATGGGAGAGCTATGGCTACACCTTC
-	TRBV5-1	-	TRBJ2-1	CASSRGNEQFF	TGCGCCAGCAGTCGGGGCAATGAGCAGTTCTTC
TRBD2	TRBV28	-	TRBJ2-3	CASSLYASGGAYTQYF	TGTGCCAGCAGTTTATACGCTAGCGGGGGGGCATATACGCAGTATTTT
TRBD2	TRBV19	-	TRBJ2-2	CASKVAGSGELFF	TGTGCCAGTAAGGTAGCGGGGTCCGGGGAGCTGTTTTTT
TRBD1	TRBV4-1	-	TRBJ1-6	CASSQDLGAGGFYSPLHF	TGCGCCAGCAGCCAAGATCTCGGGGCAGGGGGCTTTTATTCGCCCCTCCACTTT
TRBD1	TRBV24-1	-	TRBJ1-1	CATSDARTGNTEAFF	TGTGCCACCAGTGATGCCCGGACAGGGAACACTGAAGCTTTCTTT
-	TRBV4-3	-	TRBJ1-4	CASSQDFGRNEKLFF	TGCGCCAGCAGCCAAGATTTCGGCAGGAATGAAAAACTGTTTTTT
TRBD1	TRBV4-1	-	TRBJ2-5	CASSQAFFGQGAGKETQYF	TGCGCCAGCAGCCAAGCATTTTTTGGACAGGGGGCCGGGAAAGAGACCCAGTACTTC
-	TRBV19	-	TRBJ1-2	CASSIDRGVGYTF	TGTGCCAGTAGTATTGATCGGGGAGTTGGCTACACCTTC
TRBD1	TRBV7-9	-	TRBJ1-6	CASSWGQGDSPLHF	TGTGCCAGCAGCTGGGGACAGGGCGATTCACCCCTCCACTTT
TRBD1	TRBV5-1	once	TRBJ1-5	CASSQGTGGGQPQHF	TGCGCCAGCAGCCAGGGGACAGGGGGCGGGCAGCCCCAGCATTTT
-	TRBV3-1/TRBV3-2	-	TRBJ1-1	CASSQRDQWDEAFF	TGTGCCAGCAGCCAGAGGGATCAGTGGGATGAAGCTTTCTTT
TRBD2	TRBV2	-	TRBJ2-3	CASSGTSGGTDTQYF	TGTGCCAGCAGTGGGACTAGCGGGGGCACAGATACGCAGTATTTT
TRBD2	TRBV11-3	-	TRBJ2-5	CASSPSAGGLKTQYF	TGTGCCAGCAGCCCAAGTGCGGGGGGCTTGAAGACCCAGTACTTC
-	TRBV15	few	TRBJ2-1	CATSLLSHNEQFF	TGTGCCACCAGCCTTTTATCCCACAATGAGCAGTTCTTC
TRBD1	TRBV2	-	TRBJ1-2	CASTDIRTGRGYTF	TGTGCCAGCACCGACATCAGGACAGGGAGAGGCTACACCTTC
-	TRBV10-3	few	TRBJ1-1	CAISESGGTEAFF	TGTGCCATCAGTGAGTCCGGGGGAACTGAAGCTTTCTTT
-	TRBV5-1	-	TRBJ2-1	CASRPGKTSSYNEQFF	TGCGCCAGCAGACCGGGAAAAACGAGCTCCTACAATGAGCAGTTCTTC
TRBD1	TRBV9	few	TRBJ1-4	CASSVKGTGQEKLFF	TGTGCCAGCAGCGTGAAAGGGACAGGGCAAGAAAAACTGTTTTTT
-	TRBV5-5	-	TRBJ1-1	CASSLIGVPEAFF	TGTGCCAGCAGCTTGATAGGGGTACCTGAAGCTTTCTTT
-	TRBV6-6	-	TRBJ1-4	CASSYVRGEKLFF	TGTGCCAGCAGTTACGTCAGGGGCGAAAAACTGTTTTTT
-	TRBV30	-	TRBJ1-1	CAWSRGPEAFF	TGTGCCTGGAGTAGAGGGCCAGAAGCTTTCTTT